The clone carrying this TCR beta chain was picked up one time. What it binds is unknown. The record originates from a study of PD-L1 blockade in urothelial cancer. About the study: Beginning in the mid-2010s, patients received atezolizumab, given as 1,200 mg intravenously every 3 weeks. The researchers analyzed blood 3 weeks (second dose) and 6 weeks after treatment start. About 90% of the roughly 29 patients were men whose urothelial cancer was bladder-origin. Findings and caveats of the study: Lower than median blood TCR clonality before treatment predicted better survival.

Produced via immunoSEQ multiplex PCR; TCRdb's table is partial and in-frame only. The sample holds about 88,000 clones, roughly 90% seen once. The sequence derives from a man between 60 and 70 years old with urothelial cancer. Source: PBMCs, taken around atezolizumab (anti-PD-L1) treatment.

The CDR3 coding sequence is TGCGCCAGCAGCTTCGGGGCGGGAGGAGGATGGGAGACCCAGTACTTC. This codes for CASSFGAGGGWETQYF. The chain couples TRBV5-1 to TRBJ2-5; 8 bases align to TRBD2. The length of the CDR3 is 16 residues. In germline, CDR1 is SGHRS, CDR2 YFSETQ. The ends lost 2 bases at V and 5 bases at J; junction bases unmatched: 11.